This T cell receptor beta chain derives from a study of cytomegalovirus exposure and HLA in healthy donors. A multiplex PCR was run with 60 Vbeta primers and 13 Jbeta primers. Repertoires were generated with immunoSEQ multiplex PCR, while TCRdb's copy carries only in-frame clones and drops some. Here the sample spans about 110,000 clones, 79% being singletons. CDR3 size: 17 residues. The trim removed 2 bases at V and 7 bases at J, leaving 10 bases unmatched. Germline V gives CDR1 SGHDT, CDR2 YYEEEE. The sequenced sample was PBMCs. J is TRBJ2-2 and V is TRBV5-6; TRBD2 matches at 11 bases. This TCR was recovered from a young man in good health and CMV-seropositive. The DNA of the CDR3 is TGTGCCAGCAGCTTCCAGGTAGCGGGGGGGCCGATCGGGGAGCTGTTTTTT. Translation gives CASSFQVAGGPIGELFF.